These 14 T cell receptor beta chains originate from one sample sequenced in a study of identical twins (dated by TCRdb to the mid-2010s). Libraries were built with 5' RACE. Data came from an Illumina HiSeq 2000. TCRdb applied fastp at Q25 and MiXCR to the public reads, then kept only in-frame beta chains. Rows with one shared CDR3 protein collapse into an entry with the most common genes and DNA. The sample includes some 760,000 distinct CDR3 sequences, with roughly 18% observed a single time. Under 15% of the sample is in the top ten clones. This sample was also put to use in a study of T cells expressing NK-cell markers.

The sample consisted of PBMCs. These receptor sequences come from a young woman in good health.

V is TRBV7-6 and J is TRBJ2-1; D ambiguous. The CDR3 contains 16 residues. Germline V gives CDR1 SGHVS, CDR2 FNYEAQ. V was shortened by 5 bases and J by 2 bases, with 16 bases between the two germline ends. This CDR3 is CASSVGPPLAYNEQFF. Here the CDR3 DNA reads TGTGCCAGCAGCGTAGGGCCGCCGCTCGCCTACAATGAGCAGTTCTTC.

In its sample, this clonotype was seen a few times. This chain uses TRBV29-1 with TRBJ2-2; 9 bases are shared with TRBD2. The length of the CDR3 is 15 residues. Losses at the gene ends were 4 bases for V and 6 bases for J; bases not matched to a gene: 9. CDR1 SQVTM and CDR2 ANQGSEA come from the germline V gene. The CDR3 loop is CSVVLGSGSPGELFF. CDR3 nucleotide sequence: TGCAGCGTTGTGTTGGGTAGCGGGAGCCCCGGGGAGCTGTTTTTT.

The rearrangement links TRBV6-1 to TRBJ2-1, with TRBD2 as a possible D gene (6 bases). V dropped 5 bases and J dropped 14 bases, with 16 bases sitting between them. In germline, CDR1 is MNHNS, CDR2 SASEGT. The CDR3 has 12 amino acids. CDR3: CASSPATRAKFF. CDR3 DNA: TGTGCCAGCAGTCCAGCGACTAGGGCCAAGTTCTTC.

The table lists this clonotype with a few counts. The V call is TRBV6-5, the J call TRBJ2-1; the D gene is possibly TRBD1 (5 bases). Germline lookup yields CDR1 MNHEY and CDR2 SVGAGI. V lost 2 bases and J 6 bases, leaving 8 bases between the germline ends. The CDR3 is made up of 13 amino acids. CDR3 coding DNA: TGTGCCAGCAGTTACGACAGTCCCAATGAGCAGTTCTTC. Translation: CASSYDSPNEQFF.

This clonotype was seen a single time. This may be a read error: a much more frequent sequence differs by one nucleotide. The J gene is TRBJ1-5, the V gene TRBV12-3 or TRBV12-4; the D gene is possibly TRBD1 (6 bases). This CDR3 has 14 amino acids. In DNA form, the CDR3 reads TGTACCAGCAGTCCAGGGGCCTACAATCAGCCCCAGCATTTT. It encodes CTSSPGAYNQPQHF.

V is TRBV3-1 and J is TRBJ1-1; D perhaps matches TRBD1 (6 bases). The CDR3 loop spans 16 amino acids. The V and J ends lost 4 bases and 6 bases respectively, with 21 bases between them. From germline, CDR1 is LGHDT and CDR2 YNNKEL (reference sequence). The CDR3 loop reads CASSPTFTSGAAEAFF. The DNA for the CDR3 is TGTGCCAGCAGCCCGACGTTTACTTCGGGGGCGGCTGAAGCTTTCTTT.

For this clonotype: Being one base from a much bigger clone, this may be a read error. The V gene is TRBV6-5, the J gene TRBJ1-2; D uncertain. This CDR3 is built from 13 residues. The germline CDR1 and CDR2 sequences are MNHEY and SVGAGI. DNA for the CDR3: TGTGCCAGCAGTTACGAGGCGTACTATGGCTTCACCTTC. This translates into CASSYEAYYGFTF.

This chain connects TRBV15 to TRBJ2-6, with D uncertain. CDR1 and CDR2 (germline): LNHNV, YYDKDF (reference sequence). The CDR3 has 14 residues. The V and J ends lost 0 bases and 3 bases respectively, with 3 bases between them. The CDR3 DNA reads TGTGCCACCAGCAGAGATCTTGGGGCCAACGTCCTGACTTTC. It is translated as CATSRDLGANVLTF. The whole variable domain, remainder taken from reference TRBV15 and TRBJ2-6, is DAMVIQNPRYQVTQFGKPVTLSCSQTLNHNVMYWYQQKSSQAPKLLFHYYDKDFNNEADTPDNFQSRRPNTSFCFLDIRSPGLGDTAMYLCATSRDLGANVLTFGAGSRLTVL.

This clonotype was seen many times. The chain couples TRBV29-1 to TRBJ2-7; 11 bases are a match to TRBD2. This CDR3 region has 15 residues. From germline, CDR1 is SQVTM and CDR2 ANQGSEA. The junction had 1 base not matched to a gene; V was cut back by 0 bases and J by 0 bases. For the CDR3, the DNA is TGCAGCGTTGAAGATACTAGCGGGAGCTCCTACGAGCAGTACTTC. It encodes CSVEDTSGSSYEQYF.

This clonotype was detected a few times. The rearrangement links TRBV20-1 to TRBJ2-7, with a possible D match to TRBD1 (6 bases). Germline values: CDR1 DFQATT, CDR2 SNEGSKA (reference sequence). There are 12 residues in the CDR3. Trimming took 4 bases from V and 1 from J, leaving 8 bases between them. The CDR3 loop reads CSAMDSSYEQYF. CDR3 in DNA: TGCAGTGCTATGGACAGTTCCTACGAGCAGTACTTC.

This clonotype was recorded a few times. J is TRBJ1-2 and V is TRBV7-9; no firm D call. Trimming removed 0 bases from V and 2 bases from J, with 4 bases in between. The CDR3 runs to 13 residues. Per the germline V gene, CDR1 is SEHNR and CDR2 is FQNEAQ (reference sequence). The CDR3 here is CASSLAINYGYTF. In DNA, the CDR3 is TGTGCCAGCAGCTTAGCCATAAACTATGGCTACACCTTC.

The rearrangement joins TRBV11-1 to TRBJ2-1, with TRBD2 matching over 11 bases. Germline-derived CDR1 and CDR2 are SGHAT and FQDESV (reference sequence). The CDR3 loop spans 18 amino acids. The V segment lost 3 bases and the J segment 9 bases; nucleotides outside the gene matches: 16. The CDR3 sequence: CASSFSQTSGGPPSEQFF. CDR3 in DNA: TGTGCCAGCAGCTTTTCCCAAACTAGCGGGGGCCCCCCCTCTGAGCAGTTCTTC.

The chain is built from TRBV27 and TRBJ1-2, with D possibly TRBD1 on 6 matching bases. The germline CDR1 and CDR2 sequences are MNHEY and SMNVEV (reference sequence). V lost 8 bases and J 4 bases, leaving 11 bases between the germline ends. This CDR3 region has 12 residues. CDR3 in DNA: TGTGCCAGCGGACGGACAGCCTATGGCTACACCTTC. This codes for CASGRTAYGYTF.

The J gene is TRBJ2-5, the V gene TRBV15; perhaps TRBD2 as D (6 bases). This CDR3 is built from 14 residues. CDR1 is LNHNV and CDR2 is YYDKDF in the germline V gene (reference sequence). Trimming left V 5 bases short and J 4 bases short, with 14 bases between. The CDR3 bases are TGTGCCACCAGCCGCGTCGGGGGAGTAGAGACCCAGTACTTC. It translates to CATSRVGGVETQYF.